This record concerns one TCR beta chain sequence. Its antigen is unknown. There are no base qualities to consult, and no much larger clone falls within one base. The sample originates from a study of T-cell reconstitution after alpha-beta-depleted transplantation in children (TCRdb year 2016). Concerning the study at large: The study quantitatively tracked T-cell immune reconstitution after TCRalphabeta/CD19-depleted allogeneic hematopoietic cell transplantation in children using TCR repertoire profiling. The study at large found these results: The high TCRbeta diversity at day 60 in some patients was ascribed to recipient T cells and intrathymic progenitors that had survived conditioning. About two months after transplant, the apparently early recovery of alphabetaT-cell counts reportedly depended on just several hundred clones that had expanded rapidly and came from non-depleted graft cells. Over subsequent months, a decline in hyperexpanded clone frequencies was noted, and after one year, T-cell counts and TCRbeta diversity were mostly ascribed to newly produced T cells.

Library preparation used PCR. The listed sequencing device is Illumina HiSeq 2500. To normalize quantification of the TCRbeta repertoire, the TCR libraries were built with molecular barcoding that relied on unique molecular identifiers. The public reads were quality trimmed at Q25 with fastp and then assembled into clones with MiXCR by TCRdb, keeping productive beta chains. Each entry is one CDR3 protein sequence, shown with its most common DNA and genes. Here the sample has hundreds of thousands of distinct CDR3 sequences; 15% to 20% occur a single time. 25% to 35% of the sample rests with the top ten. In light of the paper, this sample's treatment or condition label describes: allogeneic hematopoietic cell transplantation with graft depleted of TCRalphabeta T cells and CD19 B cells. Transplant recipients were children who received TCRalphabeta/CD19-depleted allogeneic hematopoietic cell grafts.

Cut back by 4 bases and 4 bases, the V and J ends lie 11 bases apart. The CDR3 starts with the cysteine, ends with the phenylalanine, and has 13 residues. The retained sequence is limited to the CDR3, 39 bases, with the frame set at the first base. The germline V gene sets CDR1 to KGHSH and CDR2 to LQKENI. The sample was PBMCs, mostly from graft donor cells, taken 360 days after TCRalphabeta/CD19-depleted stem cell transplant. The chain links TRBV18 with TRBJ2-7; no D gene is confidently identified. The TCR was taken from a boy in the first two years of life who had a stem cell transplant for Wiskott-Aldrich syndrome, so the T cells may come from the graft donor. DNA sequence: TGTGCCAGCTCACAGGGCCCTAGGTACGAGCAGTACTTC. This translates into CASSQGPRYEQYF.